The 9 T cell receptor beta chains reported below all come from one sample, sequenced in a study of blood T cell repertoires in COVID-19. Generated by immunoSEQ multiplex PCR, the TCRdb table keeps only in-frame clones and is missing some. This table has about 330,000 clones, more than 85% appearing once. What was sequenced was PBMCs or T cells enriched from blood (not recorded which). The receptor set was obtained from a woman in her twenties or thirties who had recovered from COVID-19.

The chain couples TRBV6-9 to TRBJ1-4, with TRBD1 as a possible D gene (5 bases). CDR1 is MNHGY, CDR2 SVAAGI, per germline. Trimming shortened V by 11 bases and J by 4 bases, and 17 bases separated the two germline ends. The CDR3 length is 14 residues. CDR3 amino acids: CAGKGSQFNEKLFF. CDR3 in DNA: TGTGCCGGCAAGGGGTCTCAATTTAATGAAAAACTGTTTTTT.

This CDR3 reads CASSRSLNTEAFF. In nucleotides, the CDR3 is TGTGCCAGCAGCCGGAGCCTGAACACTGAAGCTTTCTTT. V is TRBV2 and J is TRBJ1-1, with D unresolved. Per germline, CDR1 SNHLY and CDR2 FYNNEI. CDR3 length: 13 amino acids. Trimming took off 6 bases at V and 0 bases at J, with 8 bases between the two ends. The full variable domain, completed using reference TRBV2 and TRBJ1-1, is EPEVTQTPSHQVTQMGQEVILRCVPISNHLYFYWYRQILGQKVEFLVSFYNNEISEKSEIFDDQFSVERPDGSNFTLKIRSTKLEDSAMYFCASSRSLNTEAFFGQGTRLTVV.

The CDR3 spells CASSLRQGFNEKLFF. The CDR3 nucleotides are TGTGCCAGCAGTTTAAGGCAGGGCTTTAATGAAAAACTGTTTTTT. The chain combines TRBV27 with TRBJ1-4; possibly TRBD1 for D (5 bases). The germline CDR1 and CDR2 sequences are MNHEY and SMNVEV (reference sequence). The V and J ends lost 2 bases and 4 bases respectively, with 11 bases between them. The CDR3 sequence is 15 residues long.

This rearrangement joins TRBV19 to TRBJ2-1; 8 nucleotides line up with TRBD2. Unmatched junction bases numbered 7, after V lost 3 bases and J lost 9 bases. CDR1 LNHDA and CDR2 SQIVND come from the germline V gene (reference sequence). This CDR3 contains 14 residues. The CDR3, as DNA: TGTGCCAGTAGTATCCGTAGCGGGATATCTGAGCAGTTCTTC. Amino acid sequence: CASSIRSGISEQFF.

The chain carries TRBV27 and TRBJ1-2, with 10 bases matching TRBD1. The CDR3 is 16 residues long. Trimming cost V 4 bases and J 6 bases; bases outside gene matches: 11. Germline V gives CDR1 MNHEY, CDR2 SMNVEV (reference sequence). The CDR3 here is CASSSRDRGTWDGYTF. Here the CDR3 DNA reads TGTGCCAGCAGTTCCCGGGACAGGGGTACTTGGGATGGCTACACCTTC.

V and J are TRBV5-1 and TRBJ2-3; TRBD2 agrees at 7 bases. V lost 1 base to trimming and J lost 2 bases; unmatched junction nucleotides: 4. The CDR3 runs 15 residues. CDR1 is SGHRS, CDR2 YFSETQ, per germline. The CDR3 here is CASSLSGKATDTQYF. In DNA form, the CDR3 reads TGCGCCAGCAGCTTGAGCGGGAAGGCCACAGATACGCAGTATTTT.

The chain carries TRBV5-1 and TRBJ1-2, with TRBD1 as a possible D gene (5 bases). Germline CDR1 is SGHRS and CDR2 is YFSETQ. Trimming stripped 1 base from V and 2 bases from J, with 12 bases between. The CDR3 covers 15 residues. The CDR3 DNA follows: TGCGCCAGCAGCTTGTTCGGGGGAGCCAACTATGGCTACACCTTC. This translates into CASSLFGGANYGYTF.

The CDR3 nucleotides read TGTGCCAGCAGCTTGGTTTCAGGCCCCGGCCGAAAACTGTTTTTT. The encoded protein is CASSLVSGPGRKLFF. The chain combines TRBV5-4 with TRBJ1-4; D is ambiguous. Germline-derived CDR1 and CDR2 are SGHNT and YYREEE (reference sequence). CDR3 length equals 15 residues. The ends were cut back, 0 bases at V and 10 bases at J, with 16 bases in the middle.

The V call is TRBV6-2 or TRBV6-3, the J call TRBJ1-4; unclear D gene. CDR1 is MNHEY and CDR2 is SVGEGT in the germline V gene. V lost 5 bases, J lost 4 bases, and 11 bases lay in between. The CDR3 length is 14 residues. The chain's CDR3 is CASSGRGYNEKLFF. DNA of the CDR3: TGTGCCAGCAGTGGACGGGGTTATAATGAAAAACTGTTTTTT.